This T cell receptor beta chain was obtained from a study of blood T cell repertoires in COVID-19. Background on the study: The analysed material was cDNA or gDNA that came from T cells, B-cell-depleted T cells, or PBMCs.

Patients from Seattle were sampled longitudinally, starting during active infection. Authors' methods: Estimation of nucleated cell counts relied on the amplification of reference gene primers. Profiled with immunoSEQ multiplex PCR; TCRdb holds only in-frame clones, not every one. D and trimming were read from the DNA, whereas the V and J calls and clone size are those reported in that table. The sample includes some 400,000 clones, around 87% of them seen just once. The clonotype comes from a woman aged 60 to 75 with COVID-19, enrolled during active disease. The specimen was peripheral blood.

CDR3 in amino acids: CASSQRGQGDQPQHF. CDR3 in DNA: TGTGCCAGCAGTCAAAGAGGACAGGGTGATCAGCCCCAGCATTTT. V and J are TRBV6-2 or TRBV6-3 and TRBJ1-5, with 8 nucleotides matching TRBD1. The length of the CDR3 is 15 residues. V dropped 5 bases and J dropped 5; count of bases not matched to a gene: 8. Germline V CDR1 and CDR2: MNHEY, SVGEGT.